One and the same sample provided the 15 T cell receptor beta chains below, sequenced in a study of CD8+ T cells in alopecia areata. RNA was isolated and reverse transcribed to cDNA, the sequencing template. The table came from immunoSEQ multiplex PCR; TCRdb's copy has only in-frame clones and leaves some out. The sample records 140,000 to 150,000 clones, around 50% being singletons. The input for sequencing was CD4+ T cells sorted from blood, taken at week 0. The source of these receptors is a human donor with alopecia areata.

CDR3 residues: CASAPLLGLGYTF. The CDR3, as DNA: TGTGCCAGTGCACCTCTCCTGGGGTTGGGCTACACCTTC. The chain joins TRBV7-8 to TRBJ1-2; D remains ambiguous. The CDR3 spans 13 residues. Germline V gene sequence: CDR1 SGHVS, CDR2 FQNEAQ. Trimming took off 9 bases at V and 8 bases at J, with 19 bases between the two ends.

This clone was picked up a small number of times. J is TRBJ2-6 and V is TRBV10-3; weak D call: TRBD1 (5 bases). CDR3 length: 16 amino acids. CDR1 is ENHRY and CDR2 is SYGVKD in the germline V gene. V shed 0 bases and J shed 4 bases, with 10 bases lying between them. This chain's CDR3 is CAISESKGAGANVLTF. CDR3 bases: TGTGCCATCAGTGAGTCAAAAGGGGCCGGGGCCAACGTCCTGACTTTC.

The V and J genes are TRBV2 and TRBJ1-1, with 8 bases identical to TRBD1. Per germline, CDR1 SNHLY and CDR2 FYNNEI. V was pared by 6 bases and J by 6 bases, with 6 bases of the junction left unmatched. CDR3 length: 13 residues. The CDR3 DNA reads TGTGCCAGCAGGTTGGACAGGGATGCTGAAGCTTTCTTT. Translating it yields CASRLDRDAEAFF.

The sample holds one count of this clone. The chain couples TRBV4-3 to TRBJ1-2; D not resolved. CDR3 length equals 14 residues. From germline, CDR1 is LGHNA and CDR2 YSLEER. V dropped 0 bases and J dropped 5 bases, with 10 bases sitting between them. The CDR3 DNA sequence: TGCGCCAGCAGCCAAGATTACACAGAGTATGGCTACACCTTC. The encoded protein is CASSQDYTEYGYTF.

This sequence joins TRBV6-6 and TRBJ2-2, with TRBD1 matching 8 bases. This CDR3 has 12 residues. J was trimmed by 13 bases and V by 2 bases; bases with no gene match: 3. Germline values: CDR1 MNHNY, CDR2 SVGAGI (reference sequence). The CDR3, as DNA: TGTGCCAGCAGTTACCCCGACAGGGGGCTGTTTTTT. Amino acid sequence: CASSYPDRGLFF.

The chain links TRBV7-2 to TRBJ2-5, with 7 bases aligning to TRBD1. V lost 3 bases to trimming and J lost 4 bases; unmatched junction nucleotides: 5. CDR1 is SGHTA, CDR2 FQGNSA, per germline. CDR3 size: 14 residues. Written as DNA, the CDR3 is TGTGCCAGCAGCTTCCGCCACAGGGGAGAGACCCAGTACTTC. The encoded protein is CASSFRHRGETQYF.

V usage is TRBV5-1 and J usage is TRBJ2-7; 8 bases map to TRBD1. V was pared by 4 bases and J by 5 bases, with 8 bases of the junction left unmatched. The CDR3 loop spans 14 amino acids. CDR1 SGHRS and CDR2 YFSETQ come from the germline V gene. The CDR3: CASSPDRGFHEQYF. The DNA of the CDR3 is TGCGCCAGCAGCCCCGACAGGGGATTCCACGAGCAGTACTTC. The entire variable domain, with the rest obtained from reference TRBV5-1 and TRBJ2-7, is as follows: KAGVTQTPRYLIKTRGQQVTLSCSPISGHRSVSWYQQTPGQGLQFLFEYFSETQRNKGNFPGRFSGRQFSNSRSEMNVSTLELGDSALYLCASSPDRGFHEQYFGPGTRLTVT.

V is TRBV19 and J is TRBJ2-1, with 13 bases aligning to TRBD2. Germline-derived CDR1 and CDR2 are LNHDA and SQIVND (reference sequence). Trimming removed 6 bases from V and 7 bases from J; junction bases left unmatched: 9. This CDR3 contains 16 residues. CDR3 sequence (DNA): TGTGCCAGTAGGCCGTACGGGACTAGCGGGGTAAATGAGCAGTTCTTC. This translates into CASRPYGTSGVNEQFF.

There are a few counts of this clone. The chain has TRBV29-1 and TRBJ2-3; D may match TRBD1 or TRBD2 (5 bases each). Trimming took 3 bases from V and 2 from J, leaving 9 bases between them. The CDR3 runs to 13 residues. Germline assignment: CDR1 SQVTM and CDR2 ANQGSEA. CDR3 nucleotide sequence: TGCAGCGTTGAGGGACGGTTCACAGATACGCAGTATTTT. Amino acid sequence: CSVEGRFTDTQYF.

The table lists this clone with a few counts. V and J are TRBV7-2 and TRBJ2-5, with 7 nucleotides matching TRBD1. CDR1 is SGHTA and CDR2 is FQGNSA in the germline V gene. J lost 0 bases, V lost 2 bases, and 9 bases had no gene match. The CDR3 covers 17 residues. The CDR3 nucleotides are TGTGCCAGCAGCTTATTGGGCAGGGGGACCCACCAAGAGACCCAGTACTTC. Translating it yields CASSLLGRGTHQETQYF.

This chain connects TRBV5-1 to TRBJ2-1, with no clear D. CDR3 size: 17 residues. V lost 2 bases and J lost 0, with 15 bases in between. Germline CDR1 reads SGHRS; CDR2 reads YFSETQ. The CDR3 region is CASSLSKTSSSYNEQFF. The CDR3 DNA reads as TGCGCCAGCAGCTTAAGTAAGACCTCTTCCTCCTACAATGAGCAGTTCTTC.

The chain uses TRBV29-1 and TRBJ1-1; TRBD1 is a possible D gene (6 bases). V gave up 6 bases and J gave up 8 bases, with 16 bases separating them. Germline lookup yields CDR1 SQVTM and CDR2 ANQGSEA. The CDR3 sequence is 12 residues long. The CDR3 protein is CSVDPGQREAFF. The CDR3 coding sequence is TGCAGCGTGGACCCAGGACAGCGAGAAGCTTTCTTT.

For the CDR3, the DNA is TGTGCCATCAGTGACCTCGACAGGGGGAGGAACGAGCAGTACTTC. Amino acids: CAISDLDRGRNEQYF. This chain connects TRBV10-3 to TRBJ2-7; 9 positions agree with TRBD1. The J segment lost 5 bases and the V segment lost 3 bases, leaving 8 bases of the junction unmatched. Germline V gene lookup returns CDR1 ENHRY and CDR2 SYGVKD. The CDR3 loop spans 15 amino acids.

About this clone itself: Distinct nucleotide sequences in the sample also encode this CDR3. CDR3 protein: CAWSVSRDTEAFF. CDR3 in DNA: TGTGCCTGGAGTGTTAGTAGGGACACTGAAGCTTTCTTT. The chain carries TRBV30 and TRBJ1-1, with unresolved D. In germline, CDR1 is GTSNPN, CDR2 SVGIG (reference sequence). The V gene lost 0 bases and the J gene lost 3 bases, with 8 bases spanning the gap. The CDR3 is 13 amino acids.

This clone was seen a single time. This chain links TRBV15 with TRBJ2-6; 7 bases are a match to TRBD2. CDR1 LNHNV and CDR2 YYDKDF come from the germline V gene (reference sequence). V dropped 2 bases and J dropped 2; count of bases not matched to a gene: 6. The CDR3 covers 17 residues. The CDR3 sequence: CATSRPTTSPGANVLTF. CDR3 coding DNA: TGTGCCACCAGCAGACCAACGACTAGCCCTGGGGCCAACGTCCTGACTTTC.